The 21 T cell receptor beta chains given below trace back to one sample, sequenced in a study of blood T cell repertoires in COVID-19. The method was immunoSEQ multiplex PCR; TCRdb's version includes in-frame clones alone and lacks a portion of them. Counted here are approximately 230,000 clones, about nine tenths occurring once; the ten biggest clones make up about 2.2%. The sequencing sample was made of peripheral blood. Receptors were obtained from a man aged 25 to 40 who had recovered from COVID-19.

This clone has just a few counts. J is TRBJ1-2 and V is TRBV7-2; D not certain. From germline, CDR1 is SGHTA and CDR2 FQGNSA. The V end was cut by 5 bases, the J end by 4 bases, with 17 bases between. CDR3 size: 15 residues. The DNA for the CDR3 is TGTGCCAGCAGCCCAGGTACGGCCGCCCTCTATGGCTACACCTTC. This sequence encodes CASSPGTAALYGYTF.

The rearrangement joins TRBV19 to TRBJ2-7, with 8 nucleotides matching TRBD2. Germline CDR1 is LNHDA and CDR2 is SQIVND (reference sequence). The V gene end was trimmed by 5 bases and the J gene end by 3 bases; junction bases not matched to a gene: 9. The CDR3 sequence is 15 residues long. For the CDR3, the DNA is TGTGCCAGTAGTCCCGGGAGCGGGGGCAACTACGAGCAGTACTTC. This translates into CASSPGSGGNYEQYF.

This clone showed up just once. V and J are TRBV19 and TRBJ1-2, with TRBD1 matching 7 bases. CDR3 length: 16 residues. Germline CDR1 reads LNHDA; CDR2 reads SQIVND (reference sequence). The J segment lost 0 bases and the V segment lost 4 bases, leaving 8 bases of the junction unmatched. This chain's CDR3 is CASSTRGQRANYGYTF. The CDR3 nucleotides read TGTGCCAGTAGTACCCGGGGACAGAGAGCTAACTATGGCTACACCTTC.

The chain employs TRBV19 and TRBJ1-2; 8 bases are shared with TRBD1. J lost 4 bases, V lost 4 bases, and 11 bases had no gene match. The germline CDR1 and CDR2 sequences are LNHDA and SQIVND (reference sequence). The CDR3 contains 16 residues. The CDR3 region is CASSTLGQGAGYGYTF. In DNA, the CDR3 is TGTGCCAGTAGTACCCTAGGACAGGGCGCCGGCTATGGCTACACCTTC.

This sequence joins TRBV10-3 and TRBJ2-5; TRBD2 agrees at 8 bases. Germline CDR1 is ENHRY and CDR2 is SYGVKD. CDR3 length: 14 residues. The trim removed 2 bases at V and 5 bases at J, leaving 4 bases unmatched. The chain's CDR3 is CAISEAGGVETQYF. For the CDR3, the DNA is TGTGCCATCAGTGAGGCGGGGGGCGTGGAGACCCAGTACTTC.

This chain links TRBV5-5 with TRBJ2-6, with D possibly TRBD1 on 6 matching bases. Germline lookup yields CDR1 SGHKS and CDR2 YYEKEE (reference sequence). V was trimmed by 3 bases and J by 18 bases, leaving 16 bases between them. The CDR3 loop spans 12 amino acids. Here the CDR3 reads CASSSNRVLETF. In DNA, the CDR3 is TGTGCCAGCAGCTCAAACAGGGTGCTCGAGACTTTC.

This clone was recorded once. The rearrangement links TRBV7-7 to TRBJ2-1; 7 bases agree with TRBD2. The CDR3 extends over 16 amino acids. V lost 1 base and J lost 6; bases outside the gene matches: 9. Germline assignment: CDR1 SSHAT and CDR2 FNYEAQ (reference sequence). Written as DNA, the CDR3 is TGTGCCAGCAGCTTAGGGTTACCAGGCGGGGGCAATGAGCAGTTCTTC. Its translation: CASSLGLPGGGNEQFF.

The chain carries TRBV10-1 and TRBJ2-3; 13 bases fit TRBD2. This CDR3 has 14 residues. Germline assignment: CDR1 WNHNN and CDR2 SYGVQD (reference sequence). Trimming took 5 bases from V and 6 from J; bases not matched to a gene: 2. CDR3 bases: TGCGCCAGCAGTACTAGCGGGGGGGCCGATACGCAGTATTTT. This sequence encodes CASSTSGGADTQYF.

CDR3 DNA sequence: TGCGCCAGCAGCTGGTTTAGCGGAACCTACAATGAGCAGTTCTTC. Amino acid sequence: CASSWFSGTYNEQFF. V is TRBV5-1 and J is TRBJ2-1; tentatively, D is TRBD2 (6 bases). V was cut by 3 bases and J by 2 bases, with 12 bases left in between. The CDR3 loop spans 15 amino acids. The germline V gene has CDR1 SGHRS and CDR2 YFSETQ. The whole variable domain, filled in from reference TRBV5-1 and TRBJ2-1, reads KAGVTQTPRYLIKTRGQQVTLSCSPISGHRSVSWYQQTPGQGLQFLFEYFSETQRNKGNFPGRFSGRQFSNSRSEMNVSTLELGDSALYLCASSWFSGTYNEQFFGPGTRLTVL.

The gene calls are TRBV4-1 and TRBJ2-1; D perhaps matches TRBD1 (6 bases). This CDR3 contains 16 residues. Between the trimmed V and J ends, which lost 2 bases and 5 bases, there was a span of 16 bases. Germline V gene sequence: CDR1 MGHRA, CDR2 YSYEKL. The CDR3: CASSQPGTPRNNEQFF. The CDR3 nucleotides read TGCGCCAGCAGCCAACCCGGGACACCTAGGAACAATGAGCAGTTCTTC.

V gene TRBV5-6 combines with J gene TRBJ2-7; tentatively, D is TRBD1 (6 bases). Per the germline V gene, CDR1 is SGHDT and CDR2 is YYEEEE. The CDR3 is made up of 14 amino acids. The V end was cut by 2 bases, the J end by 2 bases, with 11 bases between. The CDR3 region has the DNA TGTGCCAGCAGCTTTGGACAGTTCGCCTACGAGCAGTACTTC. This sequence encodes CASSFGQFAYEQYF.

Only one count was recorded for this clone. The chain carries TRBV4-2 and TRBJ1-1; 7 bases are shared with TRBD1. The germline V gene has CDR1 LGHNA and CDR2 YNFKEQ. The V segment lost 4 bases and the J segment 5 bases; nucleotides outside the gene matches: 7. This CDR3 region has 14 residues. Here the CDR3 reads CASSRIQQGTEAFF. CDR3 coding DNA: TGTGCCAGCAGCCGAATCCAACAGGGGACTGAAGCTTTCTTT.

In its sample, this clone was seen a few times. The chain has TRBV9 and TRBJ1-1; D remains unclear. The CDR3 is 12 residues long. The germline CDR1 and CDR2 sequences are SGDLS and YYNGEE. Trimming pared 4 bases from V and 3 bases from J, leaving 7 bases between. The CDR3 DNA reads as TGTGCCAGCAGCTTAACTGACACTGAAGCTTTCTTT. It codes for CASSLTDTEAFF.

The chain has TRBV30 and TRBJ1-2; unclear D gene. This CDR3 is built from 14 residues. With 8 bases removed from V and 0 bases from J, the gap between germline ends came to 16 bases. Germline loops: CDR1 GTSNPN, CDR2 SVGIG (reference sequence). The CDR3 DNA is TGTGCCACGAGGAGGAGGCCAGCTAACTATGGCTACACCTTC. It yields the protein CATRRRPANYGYTF.

The rearrangement joins TRBV27 to TRBJ1-6, with D perhaps matching TRBD1 (6 bases). V was trimmed by 6 bases and J by 13 bases, leaving 16 bases between them. Germline V lookup: CDR1 MNHEY, CDR2 SMNVEV (reference sequence). There are 13 residues in the CDR3. The DNA of the CDR3 is TGTGCCAGCAGCAACAGGGATAGTATTCCCCTCCACTTT. As protein: CASSNRDSIPLHF.

This chain uses TRBV25-1 with TRBJ2-2; tentative D call: TRBD1 (5 bases). The ends were cut back, 0 bases at V and 4 bases at J, with 6 bases in the middle. Germline loops: CDR1 MGHDK, CDR2 SYGVNS. This CDR3 has 14 amino acids. The chain's CDR3 is CASSEYRATGELFF. The CDR3, as DNA: TGTGCCAGCAGTGAATACAGGGCCACCGGGGAGCTGTTTTTT.

The table lists this clone with a count of one. This sequence joins TRBV3-1 (or the pseudogene TRBV3-2) and TRBJ2-7; 7 bases map to TRBD2. The CDR3 is made up of 13 amino acids. V was pared by 7 bases and J by 7 bases, with 10 bases of the junction left unmatched. Germline lookup yields CDR1 LGHDT and CDR2 YNNKEL (reference sequence). The CDR3 sequence: CASMWMGGDEQYF. CDR3 bases: TGTGCCAGCATGTGGATGGGAGGGGATGAGCAGTACTTC.

As regards this clone: This same CDR3 is encoded by further DNA sequences in the sample. This chain uses TRBV4-1 with TRBJ2-5; D is possibly TRBD2 (6 bases). The CDR3 is made up of 13 amino acids. The germline CDR1 and CDR2 sequences are MGHRA and YSYEKL. V dropped 1 base and J dropped 4 bases, with 7 bases sitting between them. The chain's CDR3 is CASSQAGGETQYF. CDR3 bases: TGCGCCAGCAGCCAAGCCGGGGGAGAGACCCAGTACTTC.

This clone was seen a handful of times. The V gene is TRBV5-4, the J gene TRBJ1-6, with TRBD1 as a possible D gene (6 bases). Germline CDR1 reads SGHNT; CDR2 reads YYREEE (reference sequence). Trimming left V 1 base short and J 9 bases short, with 14 bases between. This CDR3 is 15 amino acids long. The CDR3 DNA sequence: TGTGCCAGCAGCTTGATCCAGGGGAATGGTTCACCCCTCCACTTT. Protein: CASSLIQGNGSPLHF.

The chain links TRBV24-1 to TRBJ2-3; 7 nucleotides agree with TRBD2. Germline V gene sequence: CDR1 KGHDR, CDR2 SFDVKD. V dropped 9 bases and J dropped 1; count of bases not matched to a gene: 12. This CDR3 is 16 amino acids long. This chain's CDR3 is CATPDLAVCGTDTQYF. The CDR3 bases are TGTGCCACCCCTGATCTAGCGGTGTGCGGCACAGATACGCAGTATTTT.

The rearrangement links TRBV7-9 to TRBJ2-2; D call uncertain. CDR1 SEHNR and CDR2 FQNEAQ come from the germline V gene (reference sequence). Trimming took off 3 bases at V and 5 bases at J, with 10 bases between the two ends. CDR3 length: 14 residues. This CDR3 is CASSLRRSTGELFF. The DNA for the CDR3 is TGTGCCAGCAGCTTGCGTCGCTCTACCGGGGAGCTGTTTTTT. Using reference TRBV7-9 and TRBJ2-2 for the parts outside the CDR3, the full variable domain is DTGVSQNPRHKITKRGQNVTFRCDPISEHNRLYWYRQTLGQGPEFLTYFQNEAQLEKSRLLSDRFSAERPKGSFSTLEIQRTEQGDSAMYLCASSLRRSTGELFFGEGSRLTVL.